Below, 26 T cell receptor beta chains from the same sample are listed, as sequenced in a study of blood T cell repertoires in COVID-19. Libraries were prepared by immunoSEQ multiplex PCR; TCRdb keeps only in-frame clonotypes and omits some of them. The data show 96,000 or so clones, with around 90% seen just once and roughly 4.2% held by the top ten. Sample: peripheral blood. The receptors stem from a human donor with COVID-19, enrolled during active disease. The donor label of this sample is uncertain.

This rearrangement joins TRBV5-4 to TRBJ2-5; D is perhaps TRBD2 (6 bases). The V gene lost 0 bases and the J gene lost 3 bases, with 18 bases spanning the gap. Per germline, CDR1 SGHNT and CDR2 YYREEE (reference sequence). The CDR3 contains 17 residues. The CDR3 spells CASSLGLGGAGKETQYF. CDR3 in DNA: TGTGCCAGCAGCTTGGGGCTCGGAGGGGCGGGAAAAGAGACCCAGTACTTC.

The chain employs TRBV27 and TRBJ1-1, with TRBD1 identical over 11 bases. This CDR3 region has 15 residues. With V trimmed by 6 bases and J by 2 bases, 5 bases remained unmatched. Germline-derived CDR1 and CDR2 are MNHEY and SMNVEV (reference sequence). The CDR3: CASRMGQGGNTEAFF. CDR3 coding DNA: TGTGCCAGCAGGATGGGACAGGGGGGCAACACTGAAGCTTTCTTT.

This sequence joins TRBV4-1 and TRBJ1-4; 8 bases are a match to TRBD1. The CDR3 extends over 16 amino acids. Germline CDR1 MGHRA, CDR2 YSYEKL. The J segment lost 7 bases and the V segment lost 0 bases, leaving 7 bases of the junction unmatched. The CDR3 here is CASSQDWTGKGEKLFF. The CDR3 DNA is TGCGCCAGCAGCCAAGATTGGACAGGGAAAGGTGAAAAACTGTTTTTT.

This clone came up once. V gene TRBV24-1 combines with J gene TRBJ2-1; no definite D call. Trimming left V 5 bases short and J 7 bases short, with 11 bases between. Germline loops: CDR1 KGHDR, CDR2 SFDVKD. This CDR3 spans 13 amino acids. The CDR3 is CATSGGHHNEQFF. In DNA, the CDR3 is TGTGCCACCAGTGGTGGCCACCATAATGAGCAGTTCTTC.

V usage is TRBV6-5 and J usage is TRBJ2-5; perhaps TRBD1 as D (6 bases). This CDR3 is 13 amino acids long. The germline gives CDR1 MNHEY, CDR2 SVGAGI. V was trimmed by 5 bases and J by 4 bases, leaving 11 bases between them. The CDR3 protein is CASSHRVRETQYF. CDR3 DNA: TGTGCCAGCAGTCACAGGGTCCGAGAGACCCAGTACTTC.

The genes are TRBV6-1 and TRBJ1-3; 10 bases fit TRBD1. Germline CDR1 MNHNS, CDR2 SASEGT. The junction had 5 bases not matched to a gene; V was cut back by 2 bases and J by 4 bases. The CDR3 consists of 16 residues. CDR3 DNA: TGTGCCAGCAGTGAAACCGGGACAGGGGACGGAAACACCATATATTTT. It yields the protein CASSETGTGDGNTIYF.

The J gene is TRBJ1-2, the V gene TRBV6-5, with D possibly TRBD1 on 5 matching bases. The CDR3 runs to 11 residues. V lost 7 bases and J lost 8, with 11 bases in between. CDR1 is MNHEY, CDR2 SVGAGI, per germline. CDR3 region: CASMRTFGYTF. The CDR3 nucleotides read TGTGCCAGCATGAGGACATTCGGCTACACCTTC.

The chain recombines TRBV5-5 with TRBJ1-3, with 7 bases identical to TRBD1. Germline V gene sequence: CDR1 SGHKS, CDR2 YYEKEE (reference sequence). The CDR3 runs 15 residues. V trimming: 0 bases; J trimming: 2 bases; junction bases outside the gene matches: 2. The chain's CDR3 is CASSLDRGAGNTIYF. CDR3 DNA: TGTGCCAGCAGCTTGGACAGGGGCGCTGGAAACACCATATATTTT.

V is TRBV6-5 and J is TRBJ1-2, with 8 nucleotides matching TRBD1. From germline, CDR1 is MNHEY and CDR2 SVGAGI. There are 14 residues in the CDR3. The junction had 7 bases not matched to a gene; V was cut back by 5 bases and J by 5 bases. CDR3 in amino acids: CASSKTGVVYGYTF. The CDR3 nucleotides are TGTGCCAGCAGTAAGACAGGGGTGGTTTATGGCTACACCTTC.

The chain has TRBV14 and TRBJ1-4; a possible D gene is TRBD1 (5 bases). CDR3 length: 16 residues. V lost 0 bases and J lost 8, with 16 bases in between. In germline, CDR1 is SGHDN, CDR2 FVKESK. The CDR3 nucleotides are TGTGCCAGCAGCCAAGATCAGGGTGGGGTCAGAGAAAAACTGTTTTTT. It yields the protein CASSQDQGGVREKLFF. Variable domain in full (rest from reference TRBV14 and TRBJ1-4): EAGVTQFPSHSVIEKGQTVTLRCDPISGHDNLYWYRRVMGKEIKFLLHFVKESKQDESGMPNNRFLAERTGGTYSTLKVQPAELEDSGVYFCASSQDQGGVREKLFFGSGTQLSVL.

The chain links TRBV2 to TRBJ1-1; possible D gene TRBD1, 5 bases. The germline gives CDR1 SNHLY, CDR2 FYNNEI. The CDR3 covers 13 residues. Trimming pared 7 bases from V and 3 bases from J, leaving 12 bases between. The CDR3 loop is CASIAQGYTEAFF. The CDR3 DNA reads TGTGCCAGCATAGCCCAGGGTTACACTGAAGCTTTCTTT.

This clone was recorded once. The chain has TRBV9 and TRBJ2-7, with D possibly matching TRBD2 (6 bases). The germline V gene encodes CDR1 SGDLS and CDR2 YYNGEE. The CDR3 sequence is 14 residues long. Trimming took 0 bases from V and 4 from J, leaving 11 bases between them. The CDR3 protein is CASSVEIGGYEQYF. In nucleotides, the CDR3 is TGTGCCAGCAGCGTAGAAATCGGAGGGTACGAGCAGTACTTC.

The rearrangement uses TRBV29-1 and TRBJ1-2, with 9 bases fitting TRBD1. V gave up 4 bases and J gave up 8 bases; unmatched junction bases: 5. Germline V CDR1 and CDR2: SQVTM, ANQGSEA. The CDR3 is 12 amino acids. The CDR3 nucleotides read TGCAGCGTTGGGGACAGGGAAAGGGGCTACACCTTC. Its translation: CSVGDRERGYTF.

This sequence joins TRBV24-1 and TRBJ2-2; TRBD2 agrees at 8 bases. There are 14 residues in the CDR3. Germline values: CDR1 KGHDR, CDR2 SFDVKD. V gave up 7 bases and J gave up 0 bases; unmatched junction bases: 0. CDR3 loop: CATRGLANTGELFF. The CDR3, as DNA: TGTGCCACCAGGGGACTAGCGAACACCGGGGAGCTGTTTTTT.

The chain links TRBV6-1 to TRBJ1-1, with no clear D. The CDR3 contains 12 residues. Trimming shortened V by 3 bases and J by 8 bases, and 10 bases separated the two germline ends. Germline CDR1 reads MNHNS; CDR2 reads SASEGT. The CDR3 loop reads CASSDVEREAFF. CDR3 sequence (DNA): TGTGCCAGCAGTGATGTTGAGCGGGAAGCTTTCTTT.

The J gene is TRBJ1-3, the V gene TRBV5-1; TRBD1 might be the D (6 bases). Germline loops: CDR1 SGHRS, CDR2 YFSETQ. This CDR3 spans 15 amino acids. The V end lost 5 bases, the J end lost 2 bases, and 14 bases lay between the germline ends. The CDR3 loop reads CASSLSGTTGNTIYF. The CDR3 bases are TGCGCCAGCAGTTTGTCCGGGACAACTGGAAACACCATATATTTT. The whole variable domain, filled in from reference TRBV5-1 and TRBJ1-3, reads KAGVTQTPRYLIKTRGQQVTLSCSPISGHRSVSWYQQTPGQGLQFLFEYFSETQRNKGNFPGRFSGRQFSNSRSEMNVSTLELGDSALYLCASSLSGTTGNTIYFGEGSWLTVV.

This chain links TRBV5-1 with TRBJ2-7; possible D gene TRBD1, 5 bases. Trimming shortened V by 1 base and J by 2 bases, and 10 bases separated the two germline ends. Germline lookup yields CDR1 SGHRS and CDR2 YFSETQ. This CDR3 has 14 residues. The CDR3 loop is CASSLRQGTYEQYF. Written as DNA, the CDR3 is TGCGCCAGCAGCTTGAGGCAGGGTACCTACGAGCAGTACTTC.

This clone was seen only once. V gene TRBV6-5 combines with J gene TRBJ1-2; D not certain. Between the trimmed V and J ends, which lost 6 bases and 4 bases, there was a span of 9 bases. CDR3 length: 12 residues. The germline V gene encodes CDR1 MNHEY and CDR2 SVGAGI. CDR3: CASSRVGYGYTF. The CDR3 region has the DNA TGTGCCAGCAGCCGGGTCGGCTATGGCTACACCTTC.

This sequence joins TRBV6-5 and TRBJ2-2; perhaps TRBD2 as D (6 bases). V lost 2 bases, J lost 9 bases, and 19 bases lay in between. Germline assignment: CDR1 MNHEY and CDR2 SVGAGI. The CDR3 covers 16 residues. The CDR3 is CASSYVVAAATRELFF. DNA of the CDR3: TGTGCCAGCAGTTACGTGGTAGCGGCTGCGACTCGGGAGCTGTTTTTT.

This clone came up once. The rearrangement uses TRBV10-3 and TRBJ1-4, with D possibly TRBD1 on 5 matching bases. V was cut by 3 bases and J by 8 bases, with 10 bases left in between. The CDR3 totals 13 residues. Germline V gene sequence: CDR1 ENHRY, CDR2 SYGVKD. CDR3 amino acids: CAISDREDEKLFF. CDR3 DNA sequence: TGTGCCATCAGTGACAGGGAGGACGAAAAACTGTTTTTT.

The J gene is TRBJ2-7, the V gene TRBV15; 7 nucleotides line up with TRBD1. Germline CDR1 reads LNHNV; CDR2 reads YYDKDF (reference sequence). The CDR3 length is 14 residues. With V trimmed by 0 bases and J by 5 bases, 4 bases remained unmatched. The CDR3 nucleotides read TGTGCCACCAGCAGAGATCGAGGGGGCCACGAGCAGTACTTC. Translating gives CATSRDRGGHEQYF.

The CDR3 loop is CASSLDQLTSGSTDTQYF. The CDR3 nucleotides read TGTGCCAGCAGCTTAGATCAGTTGACTAGCGGTAGCACAGATACGCAGTATTTT. The V gene is TRBV11-2, the J gene TRBJ2-3; the match to TRBD2 covers 9 bases. Germline V gene sequence: CDR1 SGHAT, CDR2 FQNNGV. After removal of 0 bases from V and 0 bases from J, the junction contained 7 bases not matched to a gene. CDR3 length: 18 amino acids.

The gene calls are TRBV6-6 and TRBJ2-1; TRBD1 might be the D (6 bases). The CDR3 covers 14 residues. Per germline, CDR1 MNHNY and CDR2 SVGAGI (reference sequence). V was clipped by 2 bases and J by 6 bases, with 11 bases between them. The CDR3 sequence is CASSYDLQGNEQFF. The CDR3 bases are TGTGCCAGCAGTTACGACTTACAGGGCAATGAGCAGTTCTTC.

The chain joins TRBV19 to TRBJ1-2; no firm D call. Germline V gene sequence: CDR1 LNHDA, CDR2 SQIVND (reference sequence). The V and J ends lost 1 base and 5 bases respectively, with 14 bases between them. CDR3 length: 15 amino acids. The CDR3 here is CASSIGHSTGYGYTF. The CDR3 DNA is TGTGCCAGTAGTATAGGGCACTCCACCGGGTATGGCTACACCTTC.

In its sample, this clone was seen once. The J gene is TRBJ1-3, the V gene TRBV28; no definite D call. The length of the CDR3 is 11 residues. Germline-derived CDR1 and CDR2 are MDHEN and SYDVKM. Trimming removed 3 bases from V and 10 bases from J, with 7 bases in between. The DNA of the CDR3 is TGTGCCAGCAGTTTCGCGGCGACCATATATTTT. This translates into CASSFAATIYF.

The chain uses TRBV10-2 and TRBJ2-1, with 7 positions matching TRBD2. There are 18 residues in the CDR3. Germline lookup yields CDR1 WSHSY and CDR2 SAAADI. J gave up 0 bases and V 6 bases, and 14 bases lay outside the gene matches. As DNA, the CDR3 is TGCGCCAGCAGCCTCGGGCTAGCGGATATTAGCTCCTACAATGAGCAGTTCTTC. Protein: CASSLGLADISSYNEQFF.